This TCR beta chain is from a study of beta chain features in type 1 diabetes. A few counts support this clone. The antigen remains undetermined. General study findings and limits: In patients and controls equally, PCR might favor templates that are shorter. TCRB CDR3s were moderately but significantly shorter in Type 1 diabetes patients in all four CD4+ subsets. Cells with high TCR expression could be over-represented when cDNA is sequenced.

Around 0.12 L of blood, on average, came from one heparinised draw per donor. All of the isolated RNA was reverse transcribed, so expressed TCRB transcripts were sequenced. Regulatory, naive and central memory T cell samples averaged approximately 3.4 million reads. Profiled with immunoSEQ multiplex PCR; TCRdb holds only in-frame clones, not every one. The top ten hold more than 0.009% of the sample, which has 250,000 to 300,000 clones, about 23% seen once. Material for sequencing was naive CD4+ T cells from blood. The sequence came from a woman under 40 with type 1 diabetes.

This CDR3 is CASSYRFTDTQYF. DNA of the CDR3: TGTGCCAGCAGTTACCGTTTCACAGATACGCAGTATTTT. This sequence joins TRBV6-5 and TRBJ2-3; D gene uncertain. The CDR3 runs 13 residues. V was pared by 2 bases and J by 2 bases, with 5 bases between. CDR1 and CDR2 from the germline V gene are MNHEY and SVGAGI.